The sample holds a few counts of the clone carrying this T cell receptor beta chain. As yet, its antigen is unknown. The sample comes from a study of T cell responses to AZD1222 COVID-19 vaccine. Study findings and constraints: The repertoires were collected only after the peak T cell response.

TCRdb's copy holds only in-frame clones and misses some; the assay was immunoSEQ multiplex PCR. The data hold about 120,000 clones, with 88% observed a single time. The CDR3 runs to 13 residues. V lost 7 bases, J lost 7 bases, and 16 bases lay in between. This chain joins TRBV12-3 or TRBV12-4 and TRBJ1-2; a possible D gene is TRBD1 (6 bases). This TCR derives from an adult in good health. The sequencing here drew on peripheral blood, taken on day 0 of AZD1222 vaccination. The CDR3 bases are TGTGCCAGCAAGGAAACAGGGCTAGGTGGCTACACCTTC. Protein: CASKETGLGGYTF.